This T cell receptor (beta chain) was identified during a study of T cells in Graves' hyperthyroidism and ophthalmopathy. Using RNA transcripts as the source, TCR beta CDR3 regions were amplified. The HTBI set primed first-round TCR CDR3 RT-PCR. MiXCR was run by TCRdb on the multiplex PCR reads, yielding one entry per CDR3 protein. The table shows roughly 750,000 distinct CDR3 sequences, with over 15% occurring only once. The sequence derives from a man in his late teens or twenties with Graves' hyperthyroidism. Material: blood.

The CDR3 nucleotides are TGCGCCAGCAGCCAAAGGGGCCCGAGCGGCAGCACAGATACGCAGTATTTT. Its protein product is CASSQRGPSGSTDTQYF. The V and J genes are TRBV4-1 and TRBJ2-3, with D perhaps given as TRBD1 or TRBD2 (5 bases each). Germline V gene lookup returns CDR1 MGHRA and CDR2 YSYEKL. Deletions cut 2 bases from V and 0 bases from J, with 15 bases between. This CDR3 region has 17 residues.